One sample yielded the 30 T cell receptor beta chains listed below, sequenced in a study of CD8 T cells in ankylosing spondylitis. TCRdb analysed the 5' RACE reads with MiXCR anew, one entry per CDR3 protein. The sample lists 100,000 to 150,000 distinct CDR3 sequences; over 7% were seen once. Sequencing was performed on blood, either unsorted or a sorted T cell fraction (not recorded which). The receptors shown here come from a male donor with ankylosing spondylitis or in good health (not recorded which).

This clonotype has ten or more counts. This chain uses TRBV15 with TRBJ2-1; 12 positions agree with TRBD2. In germline, CDR1 is LNHNV, CDR2 YYDKDF (reference sequence). The junction had 11 bases not matched to a gene; V was cut back by 4 bases and J by 4 bases. The CDR3 runs 18 residues. DNA of the CDR3: TGTGCCACCAGCATAACTAGCGGGAGGAGATTTGTTTACAATGAGCAGTTCTTC. Protein: CATSITSGRRFVYNEQFF.

This clonotype has more than one count but fewer than ten. J is TRBJ2-5 and V is TRBV5-1; either TRBD1 or TRBD2 may fit D (5 bases each). Per the germline V gene, CDR1 is SGHRS and CDR2 is YFSETQ. V was shortened by 1 base and J by 4 bases, with 8 bases between the two germline ends. This CDR3 has 13 residues. CDR3 nucleotide sequence: TGCGCCAGCAGCTTGTTTGGGACAGAGACCCAGTACTTC. Translated, it gives CASSLFGTETQYF.

This chain uses TRBV29-1 with TRBJ2-7, with D possibly matching TRBD1 (6 bases). In germline, CDR1 is SQVTM, CDR2 ANQGSEA. The V end lost 4 bases, the J end lost 0 bases, and 10 bases lay between the germline ends. This CDR3 region has 13 residues. CDR3 nucleotides: TGCAGCGTTGTCTCAGGGGACTCCTACGAGCAGTACTTC. Protein: CSVVSGDSYEQYF.

The V call is TRBV7-2, the J call TRBJ2-3, with TRBD2 identical over 8 bases. The CDR3 runs to 15 residues. The V gene end was trimmed by 5 bases and the J gene end by 4 bases; junction bases not matched to a gene: 8. Germline V CDR1 and CDR2: SGHTA, FQGNSA. The CDR3 protein is CASSPRREGADTQYF. The CDR3 DNA is TGTGCCAGCAGCCCCCGACGGGAGGGGGCAGATACGCAGTATTTT.

This clonotype occurred a few times. The CDR3 DNA reads TGTGCCAGCAGTAAACAGGGTCCCGGGGAGCTGTTTTTT. The encoded protein is CASSKQGPGELFF. This chain uses TRBV12-3 or TRBV12-4 with TRBJ2-2, with D possibly matching TRBD1 (6 bases). The CDR3 has 13 amino acids. Trimming took 5 bases from V and 6 from J, leaving 10 bases between them.

This clonotype was counted ten times or more. The chain employs TRBV11-2 and TRBJ2-3; 11 nucleotides align to TRBD2. J was trimmed by 0 bases and V by 5 bases; bases with no gene match: 10. This CDR3 region has 18 residues. In germline, CDR1 is SGHAT, CDR2 FQNNGV. In nucleotides, the CDR3 is TGTGCCAGCAGCCCAGCCGTACTAGCGGGAGCTAGCACAGATACGCAGTATTTT. The encoded protein is CASSPAVLAGASTDTQYF. Together with reference TRBV11-2 and TRBJ2-3, the CDR3 gives the full variable domain: EAGVAQSPRYKIIEKRQSVAFWCNPISGHATLYWYQQILGQGPKLLIQFQNNGVVDDSQLPKDRFSAERLKGVDSTLKIQPAKLEDSAVYLCASSPAVLAGASTDTQYFGPGTRLTVL.

This clonotype showed up many times. The rearrangement joins TRBV29-1 to TRBJ2-1; 10 nucleotides agree with TRBD2. Unmatched junction bases numbered 8, after V lost 3 bases and J lost 0 bases. Germline CDR1 SQVTM, CDR2 ANQGSEA. This CDR3 region has 17 residues. The CDR3 reads CSVEYPSGRLSYNEQFF. CDR3 nucleotides: TGCAGCGTTGAGTACCCTAGCGGGAGACTCTCCTACAATGAGCAGTTCTTC.

A few counts support this clonotype. The gene calls are TRBV19 and TRBJ2-1; no reliable D call. Trimming left V 3 bases short and J 8 bases short, with 17 bases between. Per the germline V gene, CDR1 is LNHDA and CDR2 is SQIVND (reference sequence). This CDR3 has 15 amino acids. This CDR3 is CASSIPRTVAHEQFF. The CDR3, as DNA: TGTGCCAGTAGTATTCCAAGGACCGTCGCCCATGAGCAGTTCTTC.

This clonotype was counted many times. The chain joins TRBV28 to TRBJ2-5, with TRBD2 as a possible D gene (6 bases). CDR1 is MDHEN, CDR2 SYDVKM, per germline. The germline V and J ends were trimmed by 3 bases and 9 bases, with 11 bases remaining between them. The CDR3 runs to 12 residues. CDR3 amino acids: CASSFQRRAQYF. As DNA, the CDR3 is TGTGCCAGCAGTTTTCAGCGGAGGGCCCAGTACTTC. Full variable domain (remainder filled in from reference TRBV28 and TRBJ2-5): DVKVTQSSRYLVKRTGEKVFLECVQDMDHENMFWYRQDPGLGLRLIYFSYDVKMKEKGDIPEGYSVSREKKERFSLILESASTNQTSMYLCASSFQRRAQYFGPGTRLLVL.

This clonotype showed up many times. This rearrangement joins TRBV5-1 to TRBJ2-7; no definite D call. The CDR3 has 15 amino acids. V was shortened by 1 base and J by 4 bases, with 15 bases between the two germline ends. The germline CDR1 and CDR2 sequences are SGHRS and YFSETQ. The CDR3 DNA follows: TGCGCCAGCAGCTTGAGGGCTGGGTGGGCATACGAGCAGTACTTC. As protein: CASSLRAGWAYEQYF.

V is TRBV28 and J is TRBJ2-3; D not resolved. The CDR3 contains 13 residues. Trimming stripped 6 bases from V and 3 bases from J, with 10 bases between. Per the germline V gene, CDR1 is MDHEN and CDR2 is SYDVKM. CDR3 residues: CASSSGWTDTQYF. For the CDR3, the DNA is TGTGCCAGCAGCTCAGGCTGGACAGATACGCAGTATTTT.

Regarding this clonotype: Since a much larger clone is just one base distant, this may be a read error. The chain has TRBV6-5 and TRBJ2-7; the match to TRBD1 covers 7 bases. Germline V gene lookup returns CDR1 MNHEY and CDR2 SVGAGI. Trimming took 4 bases from V and 4 from J; bases not matched to a gene: 10. CDR3 length: 15 residues. The CDR3 sequence: CASSSSGTALYEQYF. CDR3 coding DNA: TGTGCCAGCAGTTCCTCCGGGACAGCGTTATACGAGCAGTACTTC.

The sample holds many counts of this clonotype. The V and J genes are TRBV28 and TRBJ1-2; 7 nucleotides line up with TRBD1. The CDR3 has 15 amino acids. V shed 5 bases and J 4 bases; nucleotides not matched to a gene: 10. Germline V CDR1 and CDR2: MDHEN, SYDVKM. CDR3 sequence reads: CASSPGGGAGYGYTF. In nucleotides, the CDR3 is TGTGCCAGCAGTCCCGGAGGGGGCGCAGGCTATGGCTACACCTTC.

This clonotype was found many times. V gene TRBV15 combines with J gene TRBJ2-5; unclear D gene. CDR3 length: 12 residues. Germline CDR1 is LNHNV and CDR2 is YYDKDF (reference sequence). Trimming took 2 bases from V and 7 from J, leaving 8 bases between them. The CDR3 nucleotides are TGTGCCACCAGCAGACCCCAAAGGACCCAGTACTTC. Protein sequence: CATSRPQRTQYF.

The CDR3 sequence is CASSSGLDTQYF. CDR3 DNA sequence: TGTGCCAGCAGCTCAGGACTGGATACGCAGTATTTT. This sequence joins TRBV7-2 and TRBJ2-3; D perhaps matches TRBD2 (5 bases). Germline V CDR1 and CDR2: SGHTA, FQGNSA. The CDR3 has 12 residues. The V end was cut by 4 bases, the J end by 6 bases, with 8 bases between.

This clonotype has a handful of counts. The CDR3, as DNA: TGTGCCAGCAGCTTAGGGACAGGGGTGATTTATGATGAAAAACTGTTTTTT. Translating it yields CASSLGTGVIYDEKLFF. This chain connects TRBV11-2 to TRBJ1-4; 9 nucleotides line up with TRBD1. Germline CDR1 SGHAT, CDR2 FQNNGV. The trim removed 1 base at V and 6 bases at J, leaving 9 bases unmatched. The CDR3 consists of 17 residues. Looking up the rest from reference TRBV11-2 and TRBJ1-4 gives the full variable domain: EAGVAQSPRYKIIEKRQSVAFWCNPISGHATLYWYQQILGQGPKLLIQFQNNGVVDDSQLPKDRFSAERLKGVDSTLKIQPAKLEDSAVYLCASSLGTGVIYDEKLFFGSGTQLSVL.

This clonotype was picked up many times. V and J are TRBV13 and TRBJ2-1, with D perhaps matching TRBD2 (6 bases). Germline V gene data show CDR1 as PRHDT and CDR2 as FYEKMQ (reference sequence). The CDR3 loop spans 14 amino acids. Between the trimmed V and J ends, which lost 7 bases and 2 bases, there was a span of 12 bases. The chain's CDR3 is CASTIGLTYNEQFF. In DNA form, the CDR3 reads TGTGCCAGCACGATCGGACTAACCTACAATGAGCAGTTCTTC.

This clonotype came up many times. This chain connects TRBV20-1 to TRBJ2-7, with 8 bases aligning to TRBD2. This CDR3 is built from 15 residues. Trimming cost V 1 base and J 5 bases; bases outside gene matches: 10. CDR1 and CDR2 from the germline V gene are DFQATT and SNEGSKA (reference sequence). CDR3 region: CSARGSGLGVNEQYF. The CDR3 DNA sequence: TGCAGTGCTAGAGGCTCGGGACTAGGGGTTAACGAGCAGTACTTC.

This clonotype was picked up a small number of times. V and J are TRBV29-1 and TRBJ2-2, with D unclear. V shed 4 bases and J shed 7 bases, with 10 bases lying between them. There are 12 residues in the CDR3. Germline lookup yields CDR1 SQVTM and CDR2 ANQGSEA. The CDR3 here is CSVGVDGGELFF. Here the CDR3 DNA reads TGCAGCGTTGGGGTAGATGGCGGGGAGCTGTTTTTT.

There are many counts of this clonotype. This rearrangement joins TRBV20-1 to TRBJ2-2; D uncertain. The CDR3 extends over 12 amino acids. From germline, CDR1 is DFQATT and CDR2 SNEGSKA (reference sequence). Trimming cost V 0 bases and J 4 bases, with 3 bases left between them. The CDR3: CSARETTGELFF. The CDR3, as DNA: TGCAGTGCTAGAGAAACCACCGGGGAGCTGTTTTTT.

There are many counts of this clonotype. The CDR3 region is CASSLTTGSRTSGSGNEQFF. In DNA, the CDR3 is TGTGCCAGCAGTCTCACGACAGGGAGTAGGACTAGCGGGAGCGGTAATGAGCAGTTCTTC. The gene calls are TRBV12-3 or TRBV12-4 and TRBJ2-1; 13 bases line up with TRBD2. The ends lost 5 bases at V and 7 bases at J; junction bases unmatched: 20. There are 20 residues in the CDR3.

The chain links TRBV20-1 to TRBJ2-1; D might be TRBD1 or TRBD2, each matching 5 bases. This CDR3 region has 18 residues. The ends were cut back, 5 bases at V and 0 bases at J, with 23 bases in the middle. CDR1 DFQATT and CDR2 SNEGSKA come from the germline V gene (reference sequence). CDR3 residues: CSAWDQGTELSSYNEQFF. The CDR3 bases are TGCAGTGCTTGGGACCAGGGTACGGAATTAAGCTCCTACAATGAGCAGTTCTTC.

The chain carries TRBV12-3 or TRBV12-4 and TRBJ2-7; tentative D call: TRBD2 (5 bases). Trimming left V 7 bases short and J 13 bases short, with 26 bases between. The CDR3 contains 14 residues. The CDR3 nucleotides read TGTGCCAGCACCCCTCGGGTGGCTAGCTTACTTTTATACTTC. Translating gives CASTPRVASLLLYF.

This clonotype was seen repeatedly, ten times or more. The genes are TRBV4-3 and TRBJ2-7, with 13 positions matching TRBD2. This CDR3 comprises 16 residues. J was trimmed by 4 bases and V by 4 bases; bases with no gene match: 7. Germline loops: CDR1 LGHNA, CDR2 YSLEER. CDR3 sequence: CASSLEGLAGVYEQYF. In DNA form, the CDR3 reads TGCGCCAGCAGCCTAGAAGGACTAGCGGGAGTGTACGAGCAGTACTTC.

This clonotype was picked up many times. The V call is TRBV20-1, the J call TRBJ2-7; 7 nucleotides agree with TRBD1. Losses at the gene ends were 6 bases for V and 3 bases for J; bases not matched to a gene: 8. CDR3 size: 13 residues. Germline CDR1 is DFQATT and CDR2 is SNEGSKA (reference sequence). In nucleotides, the CDR3 is TGCAGTGCGATGGGCAGACAGGGCTACGAGCAGTACTTC. Translation gives CSAMGRQGYEQYF.

The chain uses TRBV12-3 or TRBV12-4 and TRBJ1-1, with D possibly TRBD1 on 5 matching bases. The ends were cut back, 1 base at V and 11 bases at J, with 14 bases in the middle. The CDR3 has 13 amino acids. The CDR3 sequence: CASSLVGPGRAFF. The DNA for the CDR3 is TGTGCCAGCAGTTTAGTGGGGCCCGGACGCGCTTTCTTT.

The chain has TRBV5-5 and TRBJ2-6, with D perhaps TRBD2 (6 bases). This CDR3 has 18 residues. The V and J ends lost 0 bases and 5 bases respectively, with 18 bases between them. Per the germline V gene, CDR1 is SGHKS and CDR2 is YYEKEE (reference sequence). CDR3 nucleotide sequence: TGTGCCAGCAGCTTGGTCCCCCGGACTAACTCACGGGCCAACGTCCTGACTTTC. The encoded protein is CASSLVPRTNSRANVLTF.

This clonotype was observed a few times. The chain joins TRBV12-3 or TRBV12-4 to TRBJ2-2, with unresolved D. The CDR3 extends over 18 amino acids. V dropped 3 bases and J dropped 5 bases, with 22 bases sitting between them. Here the CDR3 reads CASSFIPTGARKTGELFF. CDR3 DNA sequence: TGTGCCAGCAGTTTCATCCCGACGGGTGCAAGAAAAACCGGGGAGCTGTTTTTT.

The chain uses TRBV20-1 and TRBJ2-1; D is unclear. The CDR3 runs to 14 residues. Trimming removed 2 bases at V and 4 bases at J, with 12 bases between. Germline CDR1 and CDR2: DFQATT and SNEGSKA (reference sequence). The CDR3 nucleotides are TGCAGTGCTAGATATCTAATGGGGTACAATGAGCAGTTCTTC. Amino acids: CSARYLMGYNEQFF.

This clonotype was counted only a few times. V usage is TRBV9 and J usage is TRBJ2-3; no definite D call. The CDR3 runs 14 residues. The germline V gene encodes CDR1 SGDLS and CDR2 YYNGEE. Trimming stripped 0 bases from V and 0 bases from J, with 5 bases between. CDR3 bases: TGTGCCAGCAGCGTAGGATCTAGCACAGATACGCAGTATTTT. It encodes CASSVGSSTDTQYF.